This passage covers 28 T cell receptor beta chains from one sample sequenced in a study of glioma-infiltrating T cells after dendritic cell vaccination. The table came from immunoSEQ multiplex PCR; TCRdb's copy has only in-frame clones and leaves some out. The sample holds 40,000 or so clones; 70% to 85% are singletons and the top ten take approximately 8.4%. The material was blood, obtained before dendritic cell vaccination. The receptor source for this set is a human donor with glioblastoma.

The sample holds one count of this clone. This chain uses TRBV30 with TRBJ2-1, with 8 bases fitting TRBD2. Germline V CDR1 and CDR2: GTSNPN, SVGIG (reference sequence). CDR3 length: 17 amino acids. Losses at the gene ends were 6 bases for V and 0 bases for J; bases not matched to a gene: 13. CDR3 in amino acids: CACPVGSGGYSYNEQFF. The CDR3, as DNA: TGTGCCTGCCCAGTTGGGAGCGGGGGTTACTCCTACAATGAGCAGTTCTTC. The full variable domain, rest sourced from reference TRBV30 and TRBJ2-1, is SQTIHQWPATLVQPVGSPLSLECTVEGTSNPNLYWYRQAAGRGLQLLFYSVGIGQISSEVPQNLSASRPQDRQFILSSKKLLLSDSGFYLCACPVGSGGYSYNEQFFGPGTRLTVL.

There are a few counts of this clone. The chain uses TRBV10-2 and TRBJ2-7; D not certain. The CDR3 totals 11 residues. V was pared by 5 bases and J by 6 bases, with 8 bases between. CDR1 is WSHSY, CDR2 SAAADI, per germline. This chain's CDR3 is CASSSYFEQYF. CDR3 in DNA: TGCGCCAGCAGTTCCTATTTCGAGCAGTACTTC.

This rearrangement joins TRBV5-8 to TRBJ1-6, with 7 bases identical to TRBD1. The J segment lost 5 bases and the V segment lost 4 bases, leaving 6 bases of the junction unmatched. This CDR3 is built from 15 residues. Germline values: CDR1 SGHTS, CDR2 YDEGEE. In DNA form, the CDR3 reads TGTGCCAGCAGCCCTAGACAGGGAAATAATTCACCCCTCCACTTT. Translation gives CASSPRQGNNSPLHF.

The genes are TRBV6-6 and TRBJ2-7, with 7 bases fitting TRBD2. CDR1 and CDR2 from the germline V gene are MNHNY and SVGAGI (reference sequence). The CDR3 has 16 amino acids. V lost 2 bases and J lost 2; bases outside the gene matches: 9. In nucleotides, the CDR3 is TGTGCCAGCAGTTACCCTGTGGCGGGGGTGACCTACGAGCAGTACTTC. Translating it yields CASSYPVAGVTYEQYF.

The table lists this clone with a few counts. The chain is built from TRBV2 and TRBJ1-6; TRBD1 matches at 7 bases. Trimming cost V 6 bases and J 9 bases; bases outside gene matches: 11. CDR1 and CDR2 from the germline V gene are SNHLY and FYNNEI. The CDR3 sequence is 15 residues long. CDR3 DNA: TGTGCCAGCAGCACCCTAGACAGGGCAAGTTCACCCCTCCACTTT. It is translated as CASSTLDRASSPLHF.

The table lists this clone with a count of one. This rearrangement joins TRBV7-3 to TRBJ2-2, with D tentatively TRBD2 (6 bases). The V gene's germline CDR1 is SGHTA and CDR2 FQGTGA. The CDR3 spans 16 residues. The ends were cut back, 1 base at V and 0 bases at J, with 9 bases in the middle. The CDR3 nucleotides read TGTGCCAGCAGCTTAATACGGACTACGAACACCGGGGAGCTGTTTTTT. Protein product: CASSLIRTTNTGELFF.

J is TRBJ2-7 and V is TRBV2, with 10 nucleotides matching TRBD1. Germline values: CDR1 SNHLY, CDR2 FYNNEI. The V segment lost 8 bases and the J segment 6 bases; nucleotides outside the gene matches: 4. The CDR3 spans 12 residues. The CDR3 loop reads CASGWTGGEQYF. The CDR3 nucleotides read TGTGCCAGCGGCTGGACAGGGGGCGAGCAGTACTTC.

The chain links TRBV6-1 to TRBJ1-5; D is uncertain. Germline V gene data show CDR1 as MNHNS and CDR2 as SASEGT. This CDR3 has 15 residues. The V gene lost 11 bases and the J gene lost 1 base, with 18 bases spanning the gap. CDR3 sequence reads: CASTAWPGSNQPQHF. CDR3 sequence (DNA): TGTGCCTCTACAGCCTGGCCGGGGAGCAATCAGCCCCAGCATTTT.

The chain combines TRBV2 with TRBJ2-6; D ambiguous. V shed 1 base and J shed 4 bases, with 14 bases lying between them. Germline lookup yields CDR1 SNHLY and CDR2 FYNNEI. CDR3 length equals 17 residues. This CDR3 is CASSEGRKVPGANVLTF. CDR3 nucleotides: TGTGCCAGCAGTGAAGGGAGAAAGGTTCCCGGGGCCAACGTCCTGACTTTC.

This clone was recorded a few times. This sequence joins TRBV7-6 and TRBJ2-2; TRBD1 agrees at 10 bases. Trimming at V came to 5 bases and at J to 4 bases, leaving 7 bases not matched to a gene. This CDR3 spans 16 amino acids. Germline V lookup: CDR1 SGHVS, CDR2 FNYEAQ. CDR3 region: CASSARDRGGTGELFF. The CDR3 region has the DNA TGTGCCAGCAGCGCCCGGGACAGGGGTGGCACCGGGGAGCTGTTTTTT.

The rearrangement links TRBV10-3 to TRBJ2-7, with 7 bases matching TRBD1. J lost 3 bases, V lost 5 bases, and 7 bases had no gene match. This CDR3 has 14 residues. Germline CDR1 and CDR2: ENHRY and SYGVKD. The CDR3 DNA reads TGTGCCATCAGTAAGGACAGGAACATCTACGAGCAGTACTTC. This translates into CAISKDRNIYEQYF.

The CDR3 DNA is TGTGCCAGCTCACCAAACAGTAATGAAAAACTGTTTTTT. This encodes CASSPNSNEKLFF. The chain couples TRBV18 to TRBJ1-4; D is uncertain. The ends were cut back, 2 bases at V and 4 bases at J, with 5 bases in the middle. CDR1 KGHSH and CDR2 LQKENI come from the germline V gene. CDR3 size: 13 residues.

The chain recombines TRBV6-1 with TRBJ2-6; D is possibly TRBD1 (5 bases). V lost 7 bases and J 2 bases, leaving 6 bases between the germline ends. Germline V lookup: CDR1 MNHNS, CDR2 SASEGT. The CDR3 extends over 13 amino acids. CDR3: CASTRAGANVLTF. The CDR3 DNA reads TGTGCCAGCACCAGGGCTGGGGCCAACGTCCTGACTTTC.

Points on this clone: A read error may account for a junction end that differs from germline. The genes are TRBV4-3 and TRBJ2-5, with TRBD2 as a possible D gene (6 bases). Looked up from germline, CDR1 is LGHNA and CDR2 is YSLEER. The CDR3 loop spans 13 amino acids. The CDR3 region is CASSQELLAVRDF. The CDR3 DNA is TGCGCCAGCAGCCAAGAACTTTTAGCGGTCCGGGACTTC.

The rearrangement uses TRBV10-3 and TRBJ2-4; 7 bases are a match to TRBD2. This CDR3 comprises 17 residues. Germline V lookup: CDR1 ENHRY, CDR2 SYGVKD. The ends lost 5 bases at V and 6 bases at J; junction bases unmatched: 16. The CDR3 loop reads CAISLGGPPRLLNIQYF. Written as DNA, the CDR3 is TGTGCCATCAGTTTGGGAGGGCCACCACGATTATTAAACATTCAGTACTTC.

V is TRBV7-2 and J is TRBJ2-7; D not resolved. The CDR3 has 14 residues. Germline V gene sequence: CDR1 SGHTA, CDR2 FQGNSA. V gave up 2 bases and J gave up 1 base, with 9 bases separating them. The DNA for the CDR3 is TGTGCCAGCAGCTTATCGGGTCAGTCCTACGAGCAGTACTTC. It encodes CASSLSGQSYEQYF.

The chain has TRBV20-1 and TRBJ1-1; D is unclear. The CDR3 length is 11 residues. The germline V and J ends were trimmed by 7 bases and 3 bases, with 9 bases remaining between them. CDR1 is DFQATT and CDR2 is SNEGSKA in the germline V gene (reference sequence). The CDR3 nucleotides are TGCAGTGTGCGAGGTGACACTGAAGCTTTCTTT. This codes for CSVRGDTEAFF.

The chain carries TRBV15 and TRBJ1-1, with 7 bases fitting TRBD1. V gave up 5 bases and J gave up 3 bases; unmatched junction bases: 3. There are 13 residues in the CDR3. From germline, CDR1 is LNHNV and CDR2 YYDKDF (reference sequence). In nucleotides, the CDR3 is TGTGCCACCAGCGAAGGGACAGACACTGAAGCTTTCTTT. Protein: CATSEGTDTEAFF.

DNA of the CDR3: TGTGCCAGCAACCCGGGACAGGGTCTCAACGAGCAGTACTTC. Translation: CASNPGQGLNEQYF. The gene calls are TRBV2 and TRBJ2-5; 9 nucleotides align to TRBD1. The tail of the sequence fits TRBJ2-7 better, so the J call may be wrong. CDR1 is SNHLY and CDR2 is FYNNEI in the germline V gene. The CDR3 covers 14 residues.

The chain has TRBV5-6 and TRBJ2-3; 9 positions match TRBD2. V lost 0 bases to trimming and J lost 8 bases; unmatched junction nucleotides: 7. The CDR3 is 15 residues long. From germline, CDR1 is SGHDT and CDR2 YYEEEE. CDR3 nucleotide sequence: TGTGCCAGCAGCTTGGAGTCGCGGGGGGGCGGTACGCAGTATTTT. Translation: CASSLESRGGGTQYF. Drawing the rest from reference TRBV5-6 and TRBJ2-3, the complete variable domain is DAGVTQSPTHLIKTRGQQVTLRCSPKSGHDTVSWYQQALGQGPQFIFQYYEEEERQRGNFPDRFSGHQFPNYSSELNVNALLLGDSALYLCASSLESRGGGTQYFGPGTRLTVL.

This clone was counted only a few times. V gene TRBV27 combines with J gene TRBJ2-7, with 8 bases matching TRBD2. From germline, CDR1 is MNHEY and CDR2 SMNVEV (reference sequence). The CDR3 is 17 amino acids. The trim removed 0 bases at V and 5 bases at J, leaving 12 bases unmatched. The CDR3 DNA reads as TGTGCCAGCAGTTTATCCATTGTATCGGGGGGGACTAACGAGCAGTACTTC. Protein sequence: CASSLSIVSGGTNEQYF.

The chain links TRBV7-6 to TRBJ2-3, with 10 bases aligning to TRBD2. V shed 5 bases, J shed 5 bases, and the junction held 10 bases outside the gene matches. The germline CDR1 and CDR2 sequences are SGHVS and FNYEAQ. There are 16 residues in the CDR3. This CDR3 is CASSTRSGGARDTQYF. CDR3 in DNA: TGTGCCAGCAGCACACGCAGCGGGGGGGCCAGAGATACGCAGTATTTT.

The chain links TRBV5-1 to TRBJ2-3; 12 positions match TRBD2. This CDR3 comprises 16 residues. CDR1 and CDR2 from the germline V gene are SGHRS and YFSETQ. V was pared by 6 bases and J by 0 bases, with 5 bases of the junction left unmatched. CDR3 DNA: TGCGCCAGCAACAGACTAGCGGGGGCTAGCACAGATACGCAGTATTTT. This translates into CASNRLAGASTDTQYF.

CDR3 in amino acids: CASSVWDSIPSSYNSPLHF. DNA of the CDR3: TGTGCCAGCAGTGTTTGGGACAGCATACCCAGCTCCTATAATTCACCCCTCCACTTT. The chain recombines TRBV2 with TRBJ1-6; 7 nucleotides agree with TRBD1. The CDR3 sequence is 19 residues long. The V gene's germline CDR1 is SNHLY and CDR2 FYNNEI. V shed 4 bases, J shed 0 bases, and the junction held 12 bases outside the gene matches.

V and J are TRBV7-9 and TRBJ1-4; a possible D gene is TRBD1 (5 bases). The CDR3 consists of 14 residues. V lost 3 bases and J lost 4, with 9 bases in between. CDR1 and CDR2 from the germline V gene are SEHNR and FQNEAQ (reference sequence). The CDR3 DNA follows: TGTGCCAGCAGCTTGGCGCAGGGTAATGAAAAACTGTTTTTT. Translating it yields CASSLAQGNEKLFF. Drawing the rest from reference TRBV7-9 and TRBJ1-4, the complete variable domain is DTGVSQNPRHKITKRGQNVTFRCDPISEHNRLYWYRQTLGQGPEFLTYFQNEAQLEKSRLLSDRFSAERPKGSFSTLEIQRTEQGDSAMYLCASSLAQGNEKLFFGSGTQLSVL.

CDR3 loop: CASPSQGTYEQYF. CDR3 nucleotide sequence: TGCGCCAGCCCTTCACAGGGGACCTACGAGCAGTACTTC. V gene TRBV10-1 combines with J gene TRBJ2-7, with TRBD1 identical over 7 bases. Germline V gives CDR1 WNHNN, CDR2 SYGVQD (reference sequence). The CDR3 runs to 13 residues. V lost 8 bases to trimming and J lost 2 bases; unmatched junction nucleotides: 6.

This clone came up once. V gene TRBV11-2 combines with J gene TRBJ1-2, with a tentative D call TRBD1 (6 bases). The germline V gene encodes CDR1 SGHAT and CDR2 FQNNGV. This CDR3 is built from 16 residues. The V end was cut by 1 base, the J end by 1 base, with 13 bases between. This CDR3 is CASSLGMGDINYGYTF. Here the CDR3 DNA reads TGTGCCAGCAGCTTAGGGATGGGGGACATTAACTATGGCTACACCTTC.

This clone has just a few counts. The J gene is TRBJ2-7, the V gene TRBV5-4, with 7 bases matching TRBD1. V lost 4 bases, J lost 4 bases, and 11 bases stayed unmatched. Germline V lookup: CDR1 SGHNT, CDR2 YYREEE (reference sequence). The CDR3 extends over 15 amino acids. Here the CDR3 reads CASSPSGGMRYEQYF. The CDR3 nucleotides are TGTGCCAGCAGCCCGTCAGGGGGTATGAGATACGAGCAGTACTTC.